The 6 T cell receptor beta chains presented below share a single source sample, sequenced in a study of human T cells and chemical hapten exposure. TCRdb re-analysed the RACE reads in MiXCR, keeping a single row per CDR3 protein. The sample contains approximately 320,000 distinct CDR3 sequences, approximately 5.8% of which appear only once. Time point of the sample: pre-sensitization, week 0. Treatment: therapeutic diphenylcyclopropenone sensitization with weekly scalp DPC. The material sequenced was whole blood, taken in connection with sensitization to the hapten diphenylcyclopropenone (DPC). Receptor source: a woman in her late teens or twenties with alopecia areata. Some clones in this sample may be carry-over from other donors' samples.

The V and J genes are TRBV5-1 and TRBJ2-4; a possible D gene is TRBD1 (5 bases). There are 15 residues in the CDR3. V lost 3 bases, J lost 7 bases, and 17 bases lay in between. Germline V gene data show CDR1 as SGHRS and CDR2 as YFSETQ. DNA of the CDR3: TGCGCCAGCAGCTACGGACATCGTCAAGGGAACATTCAGTACTTC. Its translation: CASSYGHRQGNIQYF.

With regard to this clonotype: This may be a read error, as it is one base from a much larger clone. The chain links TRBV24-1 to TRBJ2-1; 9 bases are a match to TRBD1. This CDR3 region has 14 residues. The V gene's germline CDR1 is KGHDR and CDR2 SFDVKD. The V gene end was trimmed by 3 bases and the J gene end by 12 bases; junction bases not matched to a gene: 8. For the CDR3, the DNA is TGTGCCACCAGTGATCACGACAGGGGGAAAGGGCAGTTCTTC. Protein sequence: CATSDHDRGKGQFF.

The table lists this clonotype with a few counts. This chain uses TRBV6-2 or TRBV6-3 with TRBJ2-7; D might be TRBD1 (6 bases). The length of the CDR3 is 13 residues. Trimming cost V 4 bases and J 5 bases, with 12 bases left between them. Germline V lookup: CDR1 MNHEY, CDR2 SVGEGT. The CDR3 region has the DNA TGTGCCAGCAGTTGGACAGTTCATCACGAGCAGTACTTC. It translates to CASSWTVHHEQYF.

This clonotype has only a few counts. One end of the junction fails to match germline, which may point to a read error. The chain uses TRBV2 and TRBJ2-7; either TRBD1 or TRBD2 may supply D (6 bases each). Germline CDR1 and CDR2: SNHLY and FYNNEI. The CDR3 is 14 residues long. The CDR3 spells CASREEIGGYEQYF. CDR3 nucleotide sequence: TGTGCCAGCAGAGAAGAGATAGGGGGGTACGAGCAGTACTTC.

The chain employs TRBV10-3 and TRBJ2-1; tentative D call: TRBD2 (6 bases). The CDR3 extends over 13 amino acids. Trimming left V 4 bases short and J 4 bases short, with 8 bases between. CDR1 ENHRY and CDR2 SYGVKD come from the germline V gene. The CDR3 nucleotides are TGTGCCATCAGTGTAGGGACTTACAATGAGCAGTTCTTC. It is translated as CAISVGTYNEQFF.

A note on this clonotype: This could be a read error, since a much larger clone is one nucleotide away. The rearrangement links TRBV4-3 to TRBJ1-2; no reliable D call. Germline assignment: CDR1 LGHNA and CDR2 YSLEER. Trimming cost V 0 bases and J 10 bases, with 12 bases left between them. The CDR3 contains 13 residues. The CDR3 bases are TGCGCCAGCAGCCAAGATCTCACGCCTATCTACACCTTC. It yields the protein CASSQDLTPIYTF.